This T cell receptor beta chain was sequenced for a study of cytomegalovirus exposure and HLA in healthy donors. The V segment lost 0 bases and the J segment 3 bases; nucleotides outside the gene matches: 7. The germline gives CDR1 SGHRS, CDR2 YFSETQ. This CDR3 contains 16 residues. PCR involved 60 Vbeta and 13 Jbeta primers. Assay used: immunoSEQ multiplex PCR; TCRdb lists only in-frame clones, some missing. The profile covers about 130,000 clones, with 65% to 80% appearing a single time and 1.5% to 2% taken by the ten largest. Regarding the study as a whole: Some public TCRs appeared in many individuals, while most sequences were rare.

Only a few counts were recorded for this clone. No antigen is known for it. The genes are TRBV5-1 and TRBJ2-7, with 9 bases lining up with TRBD2. The source of this sequence is a human donor in good health. Input material: PBMCs. The CDR3 DNA sequence: TGCGCCAGCAGCTTGGGTAGCGGGGGCTCTCACTACGAGCAGTACTTC. Translated: CASSLGSGGSHYEQYF. The entire variable domain, with the rest obtained from reference TRBV5-1 and TRBJ2-7, is as follows: KAGVTQTPRYLIKTRGQQVTLSCSPISGHRSVSWYQQTPGQGLQFLFEYFSETQRNKGNFPGRFSGRQFSNSRSEMNVSTLELGDSALYLCASSLGSGGSHYEQYFGPGTRLTVT.